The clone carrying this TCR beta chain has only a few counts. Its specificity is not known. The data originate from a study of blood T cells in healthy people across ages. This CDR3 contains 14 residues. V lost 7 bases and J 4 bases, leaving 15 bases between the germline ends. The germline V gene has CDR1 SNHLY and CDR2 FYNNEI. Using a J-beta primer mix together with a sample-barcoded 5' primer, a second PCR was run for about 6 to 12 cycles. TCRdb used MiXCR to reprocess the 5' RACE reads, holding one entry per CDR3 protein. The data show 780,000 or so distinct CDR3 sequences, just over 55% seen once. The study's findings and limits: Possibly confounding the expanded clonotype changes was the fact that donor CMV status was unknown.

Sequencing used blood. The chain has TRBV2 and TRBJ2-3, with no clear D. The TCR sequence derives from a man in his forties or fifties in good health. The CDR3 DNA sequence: TGTGCCAGCAAACGTTACAATGGCCCAGATACGCAGTATTTT. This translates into CASKRYNGPDTQYF.